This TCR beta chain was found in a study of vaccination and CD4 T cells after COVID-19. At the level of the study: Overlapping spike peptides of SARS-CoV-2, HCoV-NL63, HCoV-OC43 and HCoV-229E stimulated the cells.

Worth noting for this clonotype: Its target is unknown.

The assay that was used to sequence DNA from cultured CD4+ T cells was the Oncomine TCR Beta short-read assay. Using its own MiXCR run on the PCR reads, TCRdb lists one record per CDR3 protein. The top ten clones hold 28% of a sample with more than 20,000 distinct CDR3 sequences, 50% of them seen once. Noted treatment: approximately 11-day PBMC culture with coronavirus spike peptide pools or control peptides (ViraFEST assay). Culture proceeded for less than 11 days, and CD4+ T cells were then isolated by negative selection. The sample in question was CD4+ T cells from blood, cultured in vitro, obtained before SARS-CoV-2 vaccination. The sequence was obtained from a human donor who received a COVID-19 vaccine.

This CDR3 reads CASTGGRRTGELFF. CDR3 nucleotides: TGTGCCAGCACCGGAGGACGTCGGACCGGGGAGCTGTTTTTT. The chain couples TRBV6-1 to TRBJ2-2, with D possibly matching TRBD2 (5 bases). The V end was cut by 7 bases, the J end by 5 bases, with 14 bases between. The CDR3 runs to 14 residues. Germline CDR1 is MNHNS and CDR2 is SASEGT.